These T cell receptor beta chains were read from a single sample in a study of PD-1 blockade in classical Hodgkin lymphoma. Only in-frame clones appear in the TCRdb table, and some are missing; sequencing was by immunoSEQ multiplex PCR. This table holds approximately 49,000 clones, roughly 80% found once. The specimen comprised peripheral blood mononuclear cells (PBMCs), sampled before the fourth cycle of nivolumab. Receptors originate from a human donor with classical Hodgkin lymphoma. The CDR3 runs from the conserved cysteine through the conserved F or W. A D gene is named only where the DNA matches it firmly. Clone size is not always given. Where it is, it says once, few, many or a class for expanded clones.

abundance: few; v_gene: TRBV30; d_gene: .; j_gene: TRBJ1-1; CDR3nt: TGTGCCTGGAGTGTACCGATGTCGGTTACCACTGAAGCTTTCTTT; CDR3aa: CAWSVPMSVTTEAFF
abundance: .; v_gene: TRBV18; d_gene: .; j_gene: TRBJ2-5; CDR3nt: TGTGCCAGCTCGCCAAAGAGGGAGACCCAGTACTTC; CDR3aa: CASSPKRETQYF
abundance: .; v_gene: TRBV7-9; d_gene: .; j_gene: TRBJ1-1; CDR3nt: TGTGCCAGCAGCTTGAGGGGAACTGAAGCTTTCTTT; CDR3aa: CASSLRGTEAFF
abundance: .; v_gene: TRBV5-6; d_gene: .; j_gene: TRBJ1-1; CDR3nt: TGTGCCAGCAGCCCCGGGCGCGGGACTTTCTTT; CDR3aa: CASSPGRGTFF
abundance: .; v_gene: TRBV7-8; d_gene: .; j_gene: TRBJ1-3; CDR3nt: TGTGCCAGCAGCTTAGTTCCAAGGGGAAACACCATATATTTT; CDR3aa: CASSLVPRGNTIYF
abundance: .; v_gene: TRBV7-3; d_gene: .; j_gene: TRBJ1-2; CDR3nt: TGTGCCAGCAGCCCCCAGGCCAGCGGAAATGGCTACACCTTC; CDR3aa: CASSPQASGNGYTF
abundance: .; v_gene: TRBV27; d_gene: TRBD2; j_gene: TRBJ2-1; CDR3nt: TGTGCCAGCAGTGAACGGAGCGGGGCAGGGCAGTTCTTC; CDR3aa: CASSERSGAGQFF
abundance: .; v_gene: TRBV10-3; d_gene: TRBD1; j_gene: TRBJ1-1; CDR3nt: TGTGCCAGGCGACAGGGAGCGGACACTGAAGCTTTCTTT; CDR3aa: CARRQGADTEAFF
abundance: .; v_gene: TRBV6-5; d_gene: .; j_gene: TRBJ1-2; CDR3nt: TGTGCCAGCAGTTACGAGCAATCAACGAACTATGGCTACACCTTC; CDR3aa: CASSYEQSTNYGYTF
abundance: .; v_gene: TRBV6-6; d_gene: .; j_gene: TRBJ2-3; CDR3nt: TGTGCCAGCAGTTACCCGGGGGACGACACAGATACGCAGTATTTT; CDR3aa: CASSYPGDDTDTQYF
abundance: .; v_gene: TRBV5-1; d_gene: .; j_gene: TRBJ2-2; CDR3nt: TGCGCCAGCAGCTTGGCGCAGGGATACACCGGGGAGCTGTTTTTT; CDR3aa: CASSLAQGYTGELFF
abundance: .; v_gene: TRBV27; d_gene: TRBD1; j_gene: TRBJ1-5; CDR3nt: TGTGCCAGCAGTTTAGGACAGGGGCCCAATCAGCCCCAGCATTTT; CDR3aa: CASSLGQGPNQPQHF
abundance: .; v_gene: TRBV11-3; d_gene: TRBD2; j_gene: TRBJ2-5; CDR3nt: TGTGCCAGCAGCTTAGGGGGGAGGGATCAAGAGACCCAGTACTTC; CDR3aa: CASSLGGRDQETQYF
abundance: .; v_gene: TRBV10-3; d_gene: TRBD1; j_gene: TRBJ2-7; CDR3nt: TGTGCCACCTGGGACAGGGTCGAGCAGTACTTC; CDR3aa: CATWDRVEQYF
abundance: few; v_gene: TRBV5-6; d_gene: .; j_gene: TRBJ2-5; CDR3nt: TGTGCCAGCAGCAGTTGGACACAAGAGACCCAGTACTTC; CDR3aa: CASSSWTQETQYF
abundance: .; v_gene: TRBV4-3; d_gene: .; j_gene: TRBJ1-6; CDR3nt: TGCGCCAGCAGCCAAGGTTCCAATTCACCCCTCCACTTT; CDR3aa: CASSQGSNSPLHF
abundance: .; v_gene: TRBV7-9; d_gene: .; j_gene: TRBJ2-3; CDR3nt: TGTGCCAGCAGCCTATCAGAAAGCACAGATACGCAGTATTTT; CDR3aa: CASSLSESTDTQYF
abundance: .; v_gene: TRBV29-1; d_gene: .; j_gene: TRBJ1-3; CDR3nt: TGCAGCGTTGAGGCGTCACCATCCACTCATGACACCTCTGGAAACACCATATATTTT; CDR3aa: CSVEASPSTHDTSGNTIYF
abundance: .; v_gene: TRBV5-1; d_gene: TRBD1; j_gene: TRBJ1-4; CDR3nt: TGCGCCAGCAGACCAACAGGGGATGGTAATGAAAAACTGTTTTTT; CDR3aa: CASRPTGDGNEKLFF
abundance: few; v_gene: TRBV12-5; d_gene: TRBD1; j_gene: TRBJ1-1; CDR3nt: TGTGCTAGTGGTCGACCCAGAATCACTTCCGGGACAGGGGCCACTGAAGCTTTCTTT; CDR3aa: CASGRPRITSGTGATEAFF
abundance: .; v_gene: TRBV29-1; d_gene: .; j_gene: TRBJ1-4; CDR3nt: TGCAGCGTAATGTCGTCAACTAATGAAAAACTGTTTTTT; CDR3aa: CSVMSSTNEKLFF
abundance: .; v_gene: TRBV5-5; d_gene: TRBD2; j_gene: TRBJ2-5; CDR3nt: TGTGCCAGCAGCTTGGGCGTGGCGGGAGGCCCGGAGACCCAGTACTTC; CDR3aa: CASSLGVAGGPETQYF
abundance: .; v_gene: TRBV5-8; d_gene: TRBD1; j_gene: TRBJ1-1; CDR3nt: TGTGCCAGCACCGTGACAGGGCCGAACACTGAAGCTTTCTTT; CDR3aa: CASTVTGPNTEAFF
abundance: .; v_gene: TRBV5-1; d_gene: TRBD1; j_gene: TRBJ1-5; CDR3nt: TGCGCCAGCAGTCCGACAGGGGACTTTAGCAATCAGCCCCAGCATTTT; CDR3aa: CASSPTGDFSNQPQHF
abundance: .; v_gene: TRBV5-6; d_gene: .; j_gene: TRBJ1-5; CDR3nt: TGTGCCAGCAGCTTTGGTCCAGGCACGCTCAATCAGCCCCAGCATTTT; CDR3aa: CASSFGPGTLNQPQHF
abundance: .; v_gene: TRBV9; d_gene: .; j_gene: TRBJ2-2; CDR3nt: TGTGCCAGCAGCGTAGCCCGTCTGTCCGGGGAGCTGTTTTTT; CDR3aa: CASSVARLSGELFF
abundance: few; v_gene: TRBV6-6; d_gene: .; j_gene: TRBJ2-7; CDR3nt: TGTGCCAGCAGTCTGGGCCGAACCTACGAGCAGTACTTC; CDR3aa: CASSLGRTYEQYF
abundance: .; v_gene: TRBV27; d_gene: .; j_gene: TRBJ2-7; CDR3nt: TGTGCCAGCAGTTCCCTAGGTCAGTCCTACGAGCAGTACTTC; CDR3aa: CASSSLGQSYEQYF
abundance: .; v_gene: TRBV6-1; d_gene: .; j_gene: TRBJ2-5; CDR3nt: TGTGCCAGCAGTGAGGCAGGGCAAGAGACCCAGTACTTC; CDR3aa: CASSEAGQETQYF
abundance: .; v_gene: TRBV18; d_gene: TRBD1; j_gene: TRBJ2-7; CDR3nt: TGTGCCAGCTCACCTCCGACAGGGGGCGCCGAGCAGTACTTC; CDR3aa: CASSPPTGGAEQYF
abundance: few; v_gene: TRBV5-1; d_gene: .; j_gene: TRBJ2-3; CDR3nt: TGCGCCAGCAGCTTGGCGGCAGCTTCGGCAGATACGCAGTATTTT; CDR3aa: CASSLAAASADTQYF
abundance: .; v_gene: TRBV5-4; d_gene: .; j_gene: TRBJ2-7; CDR3nt: TGTGCCAGCAGCTTGGCCGGCGCGGGGCTCTCCTACGAGCAGTACTTC; CDR3aa: CASSLAGAGLSYEQYF
abundance: few; v_gene: TRBV5-4; d_gene: TRBD1; j_gene: TRBJ1-2; CDR3nt: TGTGCCAGCAGCCAGGGACAGGGTGACTATGGCTACACCTTC; CDR3aa: CASSQGQGDYGYTF
abundance: .; v_gene: TRBV6-6; d_gene: TRBD2; j_gene: TRBJ2-1; CDR3nt: TGTGCCAGCAGCCCCGGACTAGCGGGCTCTGAGCAGTTCTTC; CDR3aa: CASSPGLAGSEQFF
abundance: .; v_gene: TRBV4-3; d_gene: .; j_gene: TRBJ1-2; CDR3nt: TGCGCCAGCAGCCAAGGCCGTCTGGAGGGATACTATGGCTACACCTTC; CDR3aa: CASSQGRLEGYYGYTF
abundance: few; v_gene: TRBV27; d_gene: .; j_gene: TRBJ2-7; CDR3nt: TGTGCCAGCAGTCGAGGGGAGGTTTCCGAGCAGTACTTC; CDR3aa: CASSRGEVSEQYF
abundance: .; v_gene: TRBV25-1; d_gene: TRBD1; j_gene: TRBJ1-5; CDR3nt: TGTGCCAGCACTGAATCGGGGACAGGGCTCAATCAGCCCCAGCATTTT; CDR3aa: CASTESGTGLNQPQHF
abundance: .; v_gene: TRBV12-2; d_gene: .; j_gene: TRBJ1-5; CDR3nt: TGTGCAAGTCGCCGACTTTGGGACAATCAGCCCCAGCATTTT; CDR3aa: CASRRLWDNQPQHF
abundance: .; v_gene: TRBV7-8; d_gene: .; j_gene: TRBJ1-4; CDR3nt: TGTGCCAGCAGCAACCGACAGATCACTAATGAAAAACTGTTTTTT; CDR3aa: CASSNRQITNEKLFF
abundance: .; v_gene: TRBV7-2; d_gene: .; j_gene: TRBJ2-3; CDR3nt: TGTGCCAGCAGCCTGGTTAGGGGCCCCGGCACAGATACGCAGTATTTT; CDR3aa: CASSLVRGPGTDTQYF
abundance: many; v_gene: TRBV29-1; d_gene: .; j_gene: TRBJ2-7; CDR3nt: TGCAGCGTTGAAACGTCGGCCGAAAGATCCTACGAGCAGTACTTC; CDR3aa: CSVETSAERSYEQYF
abundance: .; v_gene: TRBV4-3; d_gene: .; j_gene: TRBJ2-3; CDR3nt: TGCGCCAGCAGCCAAGTTGGGACCCCCGTCTCTAGCACAGATACGCAGTATTTT; CDR3aa: CASSQVGTPVSSTDTQYF